This note documents a single T cell receptor (beta chain) sequence. These data originate in a study of CD8 T cells in Susac syndrome. The CDR3 consists of 11 residues. CDR1 and CDR2 (germline): SNHLY, FYNNEI. V lost 4 bases and J lost 7, with 6 bases in between. RNA amounts of about 0.45 to 1 ug underwent reverse transcription with random hexamers. TCRdb passed the immunoSEQ multiplex PCR reads through MiXCR, listing each CDR3 protein once. This table holds roughly 250,000 distinct CDR3 sequences, almost 97% found once. Sequenced material: CD4+ T cells from PBMCs. The receptor's source is a human donor with Susac syndrome. The chain recombines TRBV2 with TRBJ2-3; D uncertain. CDR3 loop: CASSGLHTQYF. CDR3 in DNA: TGTGCCAGCAGTGGGCTCCATACGCAGTATTTT.